The clone carrying this TCR beta chain was seen repeatedly, ten times or more. Antigen specificity is unknown. This sample was included in a study of early T cells in non-severe SARS-CoV-2 infection. Study background: The chains were unpaired, and the sequenced material was bulk RNA from unsorted whole blood. Findings and caveats of the study: VDJdb-based annotation leaned toward anti-spike CD8 responses and missed private and CD4 specificities.

CDR1 DFQATT and CDR2 SNEGSKA come from the germline V gene (reference sequence). Trimming pared 3 bases from V and 4 bases from J, leaving 12 bases between. This CDR3 has 13 amino acids. Unique molecular identifiers were affixed to single, distinct cDNA molecules. One entry per CDR3 protein results from TCRdb running MiXCR on the 5' RACE reads. This table holds 30,000 or so distinct CDR3 sequences, 4.5% found once. Sequencing used whole blood. This chain connects TRBV20-1 to TRBJ1-1; D is undetermined. The sequence was collected from an adult who was a healthcare worker with PCR-confirmed SARS-CoV-2 infection or an uninfected control (not recorded which). CDR3: CSASVGYGTEAFF. CDR3 sequence (DNA): TGCAGTGCTAGCGTAGGATACGGCACTGAAGCTTTCTTT.